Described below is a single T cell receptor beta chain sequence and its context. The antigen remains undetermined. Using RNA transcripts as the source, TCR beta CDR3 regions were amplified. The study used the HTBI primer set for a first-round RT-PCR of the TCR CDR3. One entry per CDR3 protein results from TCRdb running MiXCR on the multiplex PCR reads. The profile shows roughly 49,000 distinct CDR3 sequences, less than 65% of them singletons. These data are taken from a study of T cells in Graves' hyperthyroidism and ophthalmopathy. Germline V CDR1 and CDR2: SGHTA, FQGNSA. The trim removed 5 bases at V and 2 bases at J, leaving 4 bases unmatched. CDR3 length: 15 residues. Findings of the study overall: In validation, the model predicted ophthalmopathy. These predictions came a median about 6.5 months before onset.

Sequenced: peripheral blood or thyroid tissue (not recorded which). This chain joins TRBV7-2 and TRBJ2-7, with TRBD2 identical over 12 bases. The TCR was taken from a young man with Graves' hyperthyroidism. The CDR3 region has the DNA TGTGCCAGCAGCATGACTAGCGGGGGAACCTACGAGCAGTACTTC. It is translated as CASSMTSGGTYEQYF.